The 32 T cell receptor beta chains below come from one sample, sequenced in a study of response to subunit inactivated influenza vaccine. TCRdb redid the calling of the RT-PCR reads with MiXCR, one entry per CDR3 protein. Seen here are just over 300,000 distinct CDR3 sequences, approximately 23% observed once, and the top ten hold 10%. The sequencing here drew on PBMCs from blood, taken 21 months after vaccination. The receptors come from a man between 50 and 69 years old who received an inactivated influenza vaccine.

The rearrangement uses TRBV28 and TRBJ2-7; 7 bases agree with TRBD1. Trimming cost V 8 bases and J 3 bases; bases outside gene matches: 7. This CDR3 has 13 residues. Germline loops: CDR1 MDHEN, CDR2 SYDVKM. The CDR3 spells CASATGPLYEQYF. CDR3 DNA: TGTGCCAGCGCGACAGGGCCCCTCTACGAGCAGTACTTC.

The chain uses TRBV11-2 and TRBJ2-7, with 10 bases matching TRBD2. The ends lost 2 bases at V and 3 bases at J; junction bases unmatched: 13. The CDR3 loop spans 18 amino acids. The germline V gene has CDR1 SGHAT and CDR2 FQNNGV. The CDR3 sequence is CASSLRTSGPYLVYEQYF. The CDR3 DNA reads as TGTGCCAGCAGCTTACGGACTAGCGGCCCGTACTTGGTCTACGAGCAGTACTTC.

This clonotype has only a few counts. This chain uses TRBV20-1 with TRBJ1-5; D is undetermined. The CDR3 length is 15 residues. The V end lost 0 bases, the J end lost 1 base, and 10 bases lay between the germline ends. Germline values: CDR1 DFQATT, CDR2 SNEGSKA (reference sequence). CDR3 amino acids: CSARDNGPSNQPQHF. The CDR3 DNA follows: TGCAGTGCTAGAGATAACGGACCCAGCAATCAGCCCCAGCATTTT.

This clonotype was detected ten times or more. The chain uses TRBV3-1 and TRBJ2-5; 7 positions match TRBD1. V was clipped by 4 bases and J by 10 bases; unmatched bases: 12. Germline CDR1 LGHDT, CDR2 YNNKEL (reference sequence). The CDR3 length is 14 residues. The CDR3 nucleotides are TGTGCCAGCAGCCCACCGGGACAGACCCCTGGCCAGTACTTC. It encodes CASSPPGQTPGQYF.

The CDR3: CASSLDRAPQPQHF. The CDR3 nucleotides read TGTGCCAGCAGCTTGGACAGGGCCCCTCAGCCCCAGCATTTT. The chain combines TRBV5-6 with TRBJ1-5; D might be TRBD1 (6 bases). Germline values: CDR1 SGHDT, CDR2 YYEEEE. This CDR3 region has 14 residues. The V end was cut by 0 bases, the J end by 6 bases, with 10 bases between.

The chain couples TRBV7-8 to TRBJ2-7, with 7 bases aligning to TRBD2. Per germline, CDR1 SGHVS and CDR2 FQNEAQ. This CDR3 comprises 15 residues. V shed 1 base and J 0 bases; nucleotides not matched to a gene: 3. The CDR3 is CASSLDRTSSYEQYF. The CDR3 DNA follows: TGTGCCAGCAGCTTAGACAGGACTAGCTCCTACGAGCAGTACTTC.

This clonotype was detected many times. V and J are TRBV4-1 and TRBJ1-2; D gene ambiguous. This CDR3 has 13 amino acids. Trimming took off 3 bases at V and 2 bases at J, with 7 bases between the two ends. Looked up from germline, CDR1 is MGHRA and CDR2 is YSYEKL. In DNA, the CDR3 is TGCGCCAGCAGCCAGGAACTCAACTATGGCTACACCTTC. It translates to CASSQELNYGYTF.

Many counts were recorded for this clonotype. This chain joins TRBV30 and TRBJ1-5, with TRBD1 as a possible D gene (5 bases). With 0 bases removed from V and 4 bases from J, the gap between germline ends came to 7 bases. This CDR3 has 13 residues. Germline V gives CDR1 GTSNPN, CDR2 SVGIG (reference sequence). As DNA, the CDR3 is TGTGCCTGGAGTGTTCGGGGGAATCAGCCCCAGCATTTT. Protein product: CAWSVRGNQPQHF.

The table lists this clonotype with a count of one. This rearrangement joins TRBV7-9 to TRBJ2-3; possibly TRBD2 for D (5 bases). CDR3 length: 15 amino acids. Germline CDR1 reads SEHNR; CDR2 reads FQNEAQ (reference sequence). Trimming took off 5 bases at V and 1 base at J, with 13 bases between the two ends. CDR3 residues: CASSPARVGTDTQYF. The DNA for the CDR3 is TGTGCCAGCAGCCCAGCGAGGGTAGGCACAGATACGCAGTATTTT.

There are a few counts of this clonotype. The CDR3 protein is CASSLFRDRDYEQYF. The CDR3 bases are TGCGCCAGCAGCCTCTTCCGGGACAGGGATTACGAGCAGTACTTC. This chain connects TRBV4-3 to TRBJ2-7; 9 nucleotides agree with TRBD1. The CDR3 is 15 amino acids. Germline values: CDR1 LGHNA, CDR2 YSLEER. The junction had 8 bases not matched to a gene; V was cut back by 4 bases and J by 4 bases.

The V call is TRBV27, the J call TRBJ2-1; D may be TRBD1 or TRBD2 (5 bases each). Trimming removed 5 bases from V and 0 bases from J, with 14 bases in between. The CDR3 spans 16 residues. CDR1 MNHEY and CDR2 SMNVEV come from the germline V gene (reference sequence). This chain's CDR3 is CASSRPGPPSYNEQFF. CDR3 in DNA: TGTGCCAGCAGTCGCCCGGGACCCCCCTCCTACAATGAGCAGTTCTTC.

CDR3 region: CASSAYIIMNTEAFF. The DNA for the CDR3 is TGTGCCAGCAGCGCCTACATTATAATGAACACTGAAGCTTTCTTT. This sequence joins TRBV9 and TRBJ1-1; D is unresolved. CDR1 and CDR2 from the germline V gene are SGDLS and YYNGEE. V was clipped by 3 bases and J by 0 bases, with 12 bases between them. This CDR3 comprises 15 residues.

This clonotype was detected ten times or more. The chain has TRBV5-1 and TRBJ1-4; D is uncertain. Germline assignment: CDR1 SGHRS and CDR2 YFSETQ. This CDR3 region has 14 residues. V was pared by 1 base and J by 8 bases, with 12 bases between. The CDR3 spells CASSLKIPDEKLFF. The DNA of the CDR3 is TGCGCCAGCAGCTTGAAGATACCCGACGAAAAACTGTTTTTT.

This clonotype was observed at least ten times. The chain links TRBV18 to TRBJ2-5; no definite D call. Germline values: CDR1 KGHSH, CDR2 LQKENI. Trimming removed 4 bases from V and 2 bases from J, with 8 bases in between. The CDR3 spans 13 residues. CDR3 sequence (DNA): TGTGCCAGCTCACAGAACAAGCAAGAGACCCAGTACTTC. Protein sequence: CASSQNKQETQYF. The entire variable domain, with the rest obtained from reference TRBV18 and TRBJ2-5, is as follows: NAGVMQNPRHLVRRRGQEARLRCSPMKGHSHVYWYRQLPEEGLKFMVYLQKENIIDESGMPKERFSAEFPKEGPSILRIQQVVRGDSAAYFCASSQNKQETQYFGPGTRLLVL.

The rearrangement joins TRBV4-3 to TRBJ2-5; no reliable D call. The CDR3 has 12 residues. V gave up 0 bases and J gave up 7 bases, with 6 bases separating them. CDR1 LGHNA and CDR2 YSLEER come from the germline V gene. Here the CDR3 DNA reads TGCGCCAGCAGCCAAGATCTGGGGACCCAGTACTTC. This codes for CASSQDLGTQYF.

The chain combines TRBV7-2 with TRBJ2-3, with a weak D call TRBD2 (5 bases). Looked up from germline, CDR1 is SGHTA and CDR2 is FQGNSA. V was cut by 5 bases and J by 4 bases, with 13 bases left in between. This CDR3 is 14 amino acids long. This CDR3 is CASSPRVIADTQYF. DNA for the CDR3: TGTGCCAGCAGCCCGCGGGTGATTGCAGATACGCAGTATTTT.

This clonotype appeared many times. The CDR3 sequence: CAWDSRSSPLHF. CDR3 coding DNA: TGTGCCTGGGACTCCCGATCCTCACCCCTCCACTTT. The gene calls are TRBV30 and TRBJ1-6; D not certain. Germline CDR1 GTSNPN, CDR2 SVGIG (reference sequence). Trimming took 5 bases from V and 10 from J, leaving 12 bases between them. This CDR3 has 12 residues.

The J gene is TRBJ2-5, the V gene TRBV6-2 or TRBV6-3; D possibly matches TRBD1 or TRBD2 (5 bases each). Per germline, CDR1 MNHEY and CDR2 SVGEGT. The CDR3 runs 14 residues. The V end lost 2 bases, the J end lost 2 bases, and 9 bases lay between the germline ends. The CDR3 sequence is CASSYTWGQETQYF. The CDR3 DNA reads TGTGCCAGCAGTTACACGTGGGGGCAAGAGACCCAGTACTTC.

This clonotype has a handful of counts. This sequence joins TRBV6-1 and TRBJ2-1; D possibly matches TRBD1 or TRBD2 (6 bases each). CDR3 size: 15 residues. V lost 6 bases and J lost 6, with 18 bases in between. Germline V gene sequence: CDR1 MNHNS, CDR2 SASEGT. The CDR3 region has the DNA TGTGCCAGCAGAAAGGGGGGAGAGGGGAGCAATGAGCAGTTCTTC. This codes for CASRKGGEGSNEQFF.

This clonotype was counted many times. V and J are TRBV7-2 and TRBJ1-6; no reliable D call. Per the germline V gene, CDR1 is SGHTA and CDR2 is FQGNSA. With 2 bases removed from V and 7 bases from J, the gap between germline ends came to 9 bases. This CDR3 has 14 amino acids. CDR3 in amino acids: CASSLKGGNSPLHF. The CDR3 nucleotides read TGTGCCAGCAGCTTAAAGGGAGGGAATTCACCCCTCCACTTT.

The genes are TRBV25-1 and TRBJ2-7, with D perhaps matching TRBD2 (5 bases). Germline V gene lookup returns CDR1 MGHDK and CDR2 SYGVNS. This CDR3 is 14 amino acids long. The ends were cut back, 10 bases at V and 6 bases at J, with 22 bases in the middle. The chain's CDR3 is CATTHGNLGAEQYF. CDR3 in DNA: TGTGCCACAACTCACGGGAATCTTGGCGCCGAGCAGTACTTC.

Worth noting for this clonotype: An end of the junction does not agree with germline; a read error may underlie this. The chain recombines TRBV12-3 or TRBV12-4 with TRBJ2-3, with TRBD1 matching over 9 bases. The CDR3 length is 15 residues. CDR3 protein: CASSLWGTGPDTQYF. In DNA form, the CDR3 reads TGTGCCAGCAGTCTTTGGGGGACAGGGCCAGACACGCAGTATTTT.

The genes are TRBV27 and TRBJ1-3; D gene ambiguous. Germline CDR1 MNHEY, CDR2 SMNVEV (reference sequence). V was trimmed by 8 bases and J by 2 bases, leaving 13 bases between them. The CDR3 has 14 amino acids. As DNA, the CDR3 is TGTGCCAGCGGAACGTGGGGAGCTGGAAACACCATATATTTT. Protein: CASGTWGAGNTIYF.

The chain employs TRBV12-3 or TRBV12-4 and TRBJ1-1; 11 positions agree with TRBD1. The CDR3 is 16 amino acids. Trimming at V came to 6 bases and at J to 3 bases, leaving 9 bases not matched to a gene. The CDR3 DNA is TGTGCCAGCAGCCCGGGACAGGGGGGTACGGACACTGAAGCTTTCTTT. This codes for CASSPGQGGTDTEAFF.

V and J are TRBV5-1 and TRBJ1-6; 9 nucleotides line up with TRBD1. CDR1 is SGHRS and CDR2 is YFSETQ in the germline V gene. This CDR3 spans 17 amino acids. J lost 1 base, V lost 1 base, and 3 bases had no gene match. CDR3 sequence reads: CASSLRQGESYNSPLHF. In nucleotides, the CDR3 is TGCGCCAGCAGCTTGAGACAGGGGGAGTCCTATAATTCACCCCTCCACTTT.

This clonotype was detected a few times. The CDR3 region has the DNA TGTGCCAGCTCACCAATCCGAGGCGGCAACACCGGGGAGCTGTTTTTT. As protein: CASSPIRGGNTGELFF. The rearrangement joins TRBV18 to TRBJ2-2; D gene uncertain. Germline V gives CDR1 KGHSH, CDR2 LQKENI. With 2 bases removed from V and 2 bases from J, the gap between germline ends came to 12 bases. The CDR3 loop spans 16 amino acids.

This clonotype appeared once. The V call is TRBV6-5, the J call TRBJ1-5; D gene unclear. V was cut by 5 bases and J by 5 bases, with 16 bases left in between. Germline V gene data show CDR1 as MNHEY and CDR2 as SVGAGI. The CDR3 contains 15 residues. The CDR3 DNA reads TGTGCCAGCAGTCCTCAAGGTAACCCTCATCAGCCCCAGCATTTT. This gives the protein CASSPQGNPHQPQHF.

This clonotype has ten or more counts. V gene TRBV20-1 combines with J gene TRBJ1-5, with D tentatively TRBD1 (6 bases). This CDR3 contains 16 residues. Between the trimmed V and J ends, which lost 3 bases and 5 bases, there was a span of 20 bases. In germline, CDR1 is DFQATT, CDR2 SNEGSKA (reference sequence). CDR3 in amino acids: CSASGERGGGHQPQHF. In nucleotides, the CDR3 is TGCAGTGCTAGTGGGGAACGCGGCGGGGGGCATCAGCCCCAGCATTTT.

This clonotype was seen only once. The chain uses TRBV5-6 and TRBJ1-2; D call uncertain. Germline V CDR1 and CDR2: SGHDT, YYEEEE. The CDR3 has 15 amino acids. Deletions cut 3 bases from V and 8 bases from J, with 20 bases between. The CDR3 spells CASSSILSEPYGYTF. The DNA for the CDR3 is TGTGCCAGCAGCTCTATTTTATCGGAACCATACGGCTACACCTTC.

This clonotype has a handful of counts. V and J are TRBV6-5 and TRBJ2-5; the match to TRBD1 covers 8 bases. CDR3 length equals 14 residues. Per germline, CDR1 MNHEY and CDR2 SVGAGI. Trimming removed 2 bases from V and 5 bases from J; junction bases left unmatched: 4. CDR3 in amino acids: CASSYDRGRETQYF. DNA of the CDR3: TGTGCCAGCAGTTACGACAGGGGTAGGGAGACCCAGTACTTC.

The chain employs TRBV29-1 and TRBJ1-4; D call uncertain. V was pared by 8 bases and J by 3 bases, with 13 bases between. The germline V gene encodes CDR1 SQVTM and CDR2 ANQGSEA. The CDR3 runs 13 residues. The CDR3 sequence: CSFRGLANEKLFF. The CDR3 DNA follows: TGCAGCTTCCGAGGGCTGGCTAATGAAAAACTGTTTTTT.

This clonotype was observed a few times. The chain joins TRBV20-1 to TRBJ1-2; maybe TRBD1 (6 bases). Germline V lookup: CDR1 DFQATT, CDR2 SNEGSKA (reference sequence). The V end lost 0 bases, the J end lost 4 bases, and 15 bases lay between the germline ends. The CDR3 spans 15 residues. The CDR3 DNA is TGCAGTGCTAGAGATTTAGGGGGGATGAGCTATGGCTACACCTTC. It codes for CSARDLGGMSYGYTF.